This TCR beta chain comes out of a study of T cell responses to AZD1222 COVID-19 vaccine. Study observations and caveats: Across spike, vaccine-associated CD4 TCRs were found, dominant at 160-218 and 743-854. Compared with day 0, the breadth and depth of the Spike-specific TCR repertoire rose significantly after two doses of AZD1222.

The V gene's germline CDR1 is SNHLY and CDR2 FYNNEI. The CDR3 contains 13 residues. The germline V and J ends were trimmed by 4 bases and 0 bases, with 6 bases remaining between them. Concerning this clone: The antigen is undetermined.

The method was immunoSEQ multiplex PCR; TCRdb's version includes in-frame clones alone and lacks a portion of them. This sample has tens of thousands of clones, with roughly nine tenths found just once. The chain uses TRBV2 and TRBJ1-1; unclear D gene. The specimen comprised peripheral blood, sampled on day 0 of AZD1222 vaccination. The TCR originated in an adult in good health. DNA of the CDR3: TGTGCCAGCAGTGCTGGGATGAACACTGAAGCTTTCTTT. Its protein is CASSAGMNTEAFF.